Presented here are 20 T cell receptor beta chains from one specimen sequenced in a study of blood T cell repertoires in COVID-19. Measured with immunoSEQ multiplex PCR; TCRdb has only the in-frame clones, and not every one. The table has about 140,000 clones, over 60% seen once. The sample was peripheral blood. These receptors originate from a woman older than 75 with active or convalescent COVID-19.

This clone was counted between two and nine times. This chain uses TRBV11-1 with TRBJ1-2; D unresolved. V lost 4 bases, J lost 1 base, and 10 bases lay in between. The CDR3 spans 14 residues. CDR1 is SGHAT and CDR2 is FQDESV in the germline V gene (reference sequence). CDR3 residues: CASSSGNNNYGYTF. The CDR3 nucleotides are TGTGCCAGCAGCTCCGGGAACAATAACTATGGCTACACCTTC.

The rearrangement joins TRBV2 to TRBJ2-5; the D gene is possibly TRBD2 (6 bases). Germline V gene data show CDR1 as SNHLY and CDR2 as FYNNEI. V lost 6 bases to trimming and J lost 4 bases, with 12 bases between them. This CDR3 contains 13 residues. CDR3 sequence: CASSPTRGETQYF. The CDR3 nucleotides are TGTGCCAGCAGCCCGACTAGAGGAGAGACCCAGTACTTC.

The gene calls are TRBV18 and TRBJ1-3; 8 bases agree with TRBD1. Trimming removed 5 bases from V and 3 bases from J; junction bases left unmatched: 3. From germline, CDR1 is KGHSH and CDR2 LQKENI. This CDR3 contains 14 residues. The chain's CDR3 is CASSSDRVGNTIYF. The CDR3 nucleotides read TGTGCCAGCTCATCGGACAGGGTTGGAAACACCATATATTTT. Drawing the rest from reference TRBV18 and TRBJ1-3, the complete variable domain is NAGVMQNPRHLVRRRGQEARLRCSPMKGHSHVYWYRQLPEEGLKFMVYLQKENIIDESGMPKERFSAEFPKEGPSILRIQQVVRGDSAAYFCASSSDRVGNTIYFGEGSWLTVV.

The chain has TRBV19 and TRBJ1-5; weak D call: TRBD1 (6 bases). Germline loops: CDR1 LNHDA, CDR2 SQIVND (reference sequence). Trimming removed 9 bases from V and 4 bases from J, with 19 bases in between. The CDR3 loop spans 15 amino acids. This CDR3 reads CASQLTGTQNQPQHF. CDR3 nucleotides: TGTGCCAGCCAGTTAACCGGGACACAGAATCAGCCCCAGCATTTT.

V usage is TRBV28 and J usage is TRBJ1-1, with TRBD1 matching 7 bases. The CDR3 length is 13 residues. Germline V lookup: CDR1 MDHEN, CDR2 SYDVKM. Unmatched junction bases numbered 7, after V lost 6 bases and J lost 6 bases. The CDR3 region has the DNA TGTGCCAGCAGCACCGGGACAGTAGCTGAAGCTTTCTTT. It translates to CASSTGTVAEAFF.

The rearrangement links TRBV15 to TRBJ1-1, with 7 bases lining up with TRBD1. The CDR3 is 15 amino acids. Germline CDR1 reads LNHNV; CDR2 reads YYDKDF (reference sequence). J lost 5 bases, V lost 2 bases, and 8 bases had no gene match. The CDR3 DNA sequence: TGTGCCACCAGCAGACTTAGACAGGGACGGACTGAAGCTTTCTTT. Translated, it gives CATSRLRQGRTEAFF.

The CDR3 is CASREGAGNTEAFF. The CDR3 DNA is TGTGCCAGCCGAGAGGGGGCAGGTAACACTGAAGCTTTCTTT. The chain uses TRBV18 and TRBJ1-1, with 7 bases fitting TRBD1. CDR1 and CDR2 (germline): KGHSH, LQKENI. V shed 8 bases and J 2 bases; nucleotides not matched to a gene: 8. The CDR3 spans 14 residues.

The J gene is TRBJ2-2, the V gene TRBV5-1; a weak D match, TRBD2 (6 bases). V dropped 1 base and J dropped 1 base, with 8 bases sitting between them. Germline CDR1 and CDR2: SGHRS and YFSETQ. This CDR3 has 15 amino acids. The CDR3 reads CASSLTGGNTGELFF. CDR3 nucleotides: TGCGCCAGCAGCTTGACCGGGGGGAACACCGGGGAGCTGTTTTTT.

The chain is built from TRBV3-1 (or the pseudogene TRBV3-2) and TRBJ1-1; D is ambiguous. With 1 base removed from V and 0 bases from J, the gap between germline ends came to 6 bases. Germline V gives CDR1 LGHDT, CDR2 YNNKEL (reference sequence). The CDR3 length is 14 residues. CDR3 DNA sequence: TGTGCCAGCAGCCAAGTGCAGGTGAACACTGAAGCTTTCTTT. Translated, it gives CASSQVQVNTEAFF.

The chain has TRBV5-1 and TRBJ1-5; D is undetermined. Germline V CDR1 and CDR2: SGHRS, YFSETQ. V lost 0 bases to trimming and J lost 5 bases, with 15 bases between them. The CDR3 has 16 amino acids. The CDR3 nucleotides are TGCGCCAGCAGCTTGGGAACAGACTATCCCCATCAGCCCCAGCATTTT. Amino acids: CASSLGTDYPHQPQHF. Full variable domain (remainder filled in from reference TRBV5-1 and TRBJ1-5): KAGVTQTPRYLIKTRGQQVTLSCSPISGHRSVSWYQQTPGQGLQFLFEYFSETQRNKGNFPGRFSGRQFSNSRSEMNVSTLELGDSALYLCASSLGTDYPHQPQHFGDGTRLSIL.

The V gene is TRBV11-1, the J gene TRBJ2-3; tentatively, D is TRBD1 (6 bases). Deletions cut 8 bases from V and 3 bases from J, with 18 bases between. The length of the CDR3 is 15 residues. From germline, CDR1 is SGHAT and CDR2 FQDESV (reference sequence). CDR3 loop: CASGSRGSGTDTQYF. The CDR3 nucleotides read TGTGCCAGCGGTAGTAGGGGGAGTGGGACAGATACGCAGTATTTT.

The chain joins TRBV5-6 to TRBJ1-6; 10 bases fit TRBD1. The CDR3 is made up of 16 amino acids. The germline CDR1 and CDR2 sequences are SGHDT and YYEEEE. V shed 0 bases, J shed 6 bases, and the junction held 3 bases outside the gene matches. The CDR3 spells CASSLGGTGVNSPLHF. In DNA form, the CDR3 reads TGTGCCAGCAGCTTGGGCGGGACAGGGGTTAATTCACCCCTCCACTTT. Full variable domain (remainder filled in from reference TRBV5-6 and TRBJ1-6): DAGVTQSPTHLIKTRGQQVTLRCSPKSGHDTVSWYQQALGQGPQFIFQYYEEEERQRGNFPDRFSGHQFPNYSSELNVNALLLGDSALYLCASSLGGTGVNSPLHFGNGTRLTVT.

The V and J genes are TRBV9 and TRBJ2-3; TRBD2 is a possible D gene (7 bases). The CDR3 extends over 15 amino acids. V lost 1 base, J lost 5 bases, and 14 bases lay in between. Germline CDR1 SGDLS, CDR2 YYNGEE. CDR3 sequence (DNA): TGTGCCAGCAGCGTAAACGGGGGGCCGGGAGATACGCAGTATTTT. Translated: CASSVNGGPGDTQYF.

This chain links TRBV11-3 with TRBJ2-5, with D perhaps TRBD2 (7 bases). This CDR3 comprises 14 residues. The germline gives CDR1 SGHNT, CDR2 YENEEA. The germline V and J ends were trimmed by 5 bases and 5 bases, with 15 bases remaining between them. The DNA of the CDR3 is TGTGCCAGCAGCCTGGGGGGGCAGTCGGAGACCCAGTACTTC. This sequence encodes CASSLGGQSETQYF.

CDR3 sequence reads: CASSLGGRFSLANYGYTF. In nucleotides, the CDR3 is TGTGCCAGCAGCTTAGGGGGGCGCTTCTCGTTAGCTAACTATGGCTACACCTTC. J is TRBJ1-2 and V is TRBV7-2; maybe TRBD1 (6 bases). The CDR3 consists of 18 residues. CDR1 is SGHTA and CDR2 is FQGNSA in the germline V gene. The V and J ends lost 1 base and 0 bases respectively, with 18 bases between them.

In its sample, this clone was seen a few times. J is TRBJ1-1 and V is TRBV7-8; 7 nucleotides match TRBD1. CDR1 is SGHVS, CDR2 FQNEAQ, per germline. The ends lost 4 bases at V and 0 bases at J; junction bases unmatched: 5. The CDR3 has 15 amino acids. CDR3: CASSSQGQLNTEAFF. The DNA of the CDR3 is TGTGCCAGCAGCTCCCAGGGACAGCTGAACACTGAAGCTTTCTTT.

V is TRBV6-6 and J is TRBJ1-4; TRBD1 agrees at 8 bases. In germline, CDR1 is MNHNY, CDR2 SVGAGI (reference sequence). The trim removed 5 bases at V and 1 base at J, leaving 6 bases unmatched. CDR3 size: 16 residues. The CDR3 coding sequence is TGTGCCAGCAGTCGAGACAGGGGAGGAACTAATGAAAAACTGTTTTTT. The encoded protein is CASSRDRGGTNEKLFF.

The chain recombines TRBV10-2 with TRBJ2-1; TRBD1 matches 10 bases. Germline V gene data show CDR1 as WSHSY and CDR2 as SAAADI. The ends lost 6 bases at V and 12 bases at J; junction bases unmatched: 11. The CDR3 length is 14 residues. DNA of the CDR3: TGCGCCAGCAGCCCAGGACAGGGGGTAGGGGGGCAGTTCTTC. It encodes CASSPGQGVGGQFF.

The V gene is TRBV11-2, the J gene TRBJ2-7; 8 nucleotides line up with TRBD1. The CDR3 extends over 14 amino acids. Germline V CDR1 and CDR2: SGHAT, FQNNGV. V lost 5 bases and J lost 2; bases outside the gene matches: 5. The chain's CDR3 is CASSRDRGTYEQYF. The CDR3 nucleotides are TGTGCCAGCAGCAGAGACAGGGGTACCTACGAGCAGTACTTC.

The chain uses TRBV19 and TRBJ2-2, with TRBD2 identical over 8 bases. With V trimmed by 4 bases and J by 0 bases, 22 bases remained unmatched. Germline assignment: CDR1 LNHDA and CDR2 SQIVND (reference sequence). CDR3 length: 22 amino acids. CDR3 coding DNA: TGTGCCAGTAGTACACCGCGAAAACCCCGGGGGGGCCCTTCGTCGAACACCGGGGAGCTGTTTTTT. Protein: CASSTPRKPRGGPSSNTGELFF.